This T cell receptor (beta chain) derives from a study of blood T cells in healthy people across ages (dated by TCRdb to the mid-2010s). A note on the overall study: In model experiments, template switching captured about one uniquely barcoded TCR beta cDNA molecule for every two T cells. The study measured age-related changes in TCR beta repertoire diversity using deep sequencing normalized with unique cDNA molecular identifiers. Donors were grouped into four age groups: young (average 16 years), middle-aged (39), aged (approximately 67) and long-lived (approximately 78). To avoid experimental bias, donors of different ages were spread randomly across the sequencing lanes. Two additional independent replicas of 1 million unique cDNA reads from the same blood draw were analyzed for two donors (one aged 18 to 30 and one aged 80 or older). The full study reports these points: Because donor CMV infection status was unknown, age-related changes in expanded clonotypes were potentially confounded. There was a strong correlation between observed TCR beta diversity and the percentage of naive T cells measured by flow cytometry. Compared with the aged group, the long-lived group had more naive CD4+ T cells, fewer expanded clones and increased TCR diversity, a pattern suggesting age selection. Total diversity estimates from one million sequenced T cells were considered lower bounds and underestimates. Because profiling used bulk unsorted PBMCs, naive and antigen-experienced compartments could not be compared conclusively. Observed TCR beta diversity per million T cells fell roughly linearly with age, and a significant reduction was already apparent by age around 36.

The 39 donors, aged roughly 6 to 95 years, were systemically healthy Caucasian individuals from Russia. Each donor gave about 11 milliliters of peripheral blood, drawn into EDTA-treated Vacutainer tubes. Ficoll-Paque density-gradient centrifugation was used to isolate PBMCs, with at least 6.5 million per sample. Trizol reagent was used to extract total RNA from the PBMCs, yielding at least 5.5 micrograms per sample. For every donor, an aliquot of PBMCs went through flow cytometry to measure the percentages of naive CD45RAhigh/CD27high T cells. Library preparation employed 5' RACE. This sample was sequenced with an Illumina HiSeq 2500. A second PCR of roughly 7 to 11 cycles was run with a J-beta primer mix and a sample-barcoded 5' primer. A unique molecular identifier was introduced onto each TCR beta cDNA molecule by a template-switch 5' adaptor carrying 12 random nucleotides. Each sample yielded at least 2.5 million CDR3-containing paired-end reads. First-strand cDNA synthesis was performed from all RNA using the Mint cDNA synthesis kit, with priming by a TRBC-specific oligonucleotide. After uracil-DNA glycosylase treatment, a first 18-cycle PCR used universal primers M1SS and BC2_uni_R on all cDNA. In the original analysis: Each sample was normalized by randomly selecting 1 million high-quality reads, each carrying a distinct molecular identifier. Reads sharing molecular identifiers were discarded rather than binned into consensus sequences. MiTCR, set to a Q25 quality threshold and the strictest error-elimination algorithm, was used for CDR3 identification, clonotype clustering and error correction. A nonparametric unseen species model using Euler transformation provided a lower-bound estimate of total TCR beta diversity. TCRdb redid the processing of the public reads, applying fastp at Q25 and MiXCR, and retained in-frame beta chains. For every CDR3 protein sequence, its rows merge into one entry that carries the most common genes and DNA. In this record, the V and J calls reflect TCRdb's handling and not the investigators' own analysis. This sample comprises approximately 1.5 million distinct CDR3 sequences, approximately 32% of them detected only once. Approximately 10% of the sample is taken by the ten largest.

This clonotype showed up just a few times. Its antigen has not been determined. Base-call qualities are not available, and no considerably larger clone is one nucleotide away. Germline trimming: 1 base from V, 8 bases from J; junction bases outside gene matches: 10. Reading the germline V gene gives CDR1 SGHNT and CDR2 YENEEA. CDR3 length: 16 amino acids, cysteine to phenylalanine. The kept DNA is CDR3 alone, 48 bases in frame from the first base. Material for sequencing was blood. This receptor was taken from a woman in her thirties in good health. The rearrangement combines TRBV11-3 with TRBJ2-1, and 8 junction bases match TRBD2. The DNA sequence is TGTGCCAGCAGCTTAGGTGGATTGGGACTAGAGGATGAGCAGTTCTTC. It translates to CASSLGGLGLEDEQFF. With the portions outside the CDR3 filled from the reference TRBV11-3 and TRBJ2-1 genes, the complete variable region becomes EAGVVQSPRYKIIEKKQPVAFWCNPISGHNTLYWYLQNLGQGPELLIRYENEEAVDDSQLPKDRFSAERLKGVDSTLKIQPAELGDSAVYLCASSLGGLGLEDEQFFGPGTRLTVL.